A selection of T cell receptor beta chains follows, all from one sample in a study of blood T cells in healthy people across ages. A single record per CDR3 protein comes from TCRdb applying MiXCR to the 5' RACE reads. Of around 1,600,000 distinct CDR3 sequences in the sample, approximately 42% were seen once. What was sequenced was blood. These receptors were collected from a woman between 18 and 29 years old in good health. Both conserved end residues are part of each CDR3. The D gene is left open where the match is weak. Rows may omit the clone size; those that give it use once, few, many or a size class.

TRBJ2-3,many,.,TRBV29-1,TGCAGCGTTGGGTGGCAGGGAGGAGATACGCAGTATTTT,CSVGWQGGDTQYF
TRBJ2-1,few,TRBD2,TRBV12-3/TRBV12-4,TGTGCCAGCAGTCGCCGGACTAGCGGGAAAGATGAGCAGTTCTTC,CASSRRTSGKDEQFF
TRBJ1-6,once,.,TRBV20-1,TGCGGTGCTAGAGGGGGGATTGGAGATTCACCCCTCCACTTT,CGARGGIGDSPLHF
TRBJ2-2,.,.,TRBV14,TGTGCCAGCAGCCAAGATGCCCCCGCCGGGGAGCTGTTTTTT,CASSQDAPAGELFF
TRBJ1-1,.,TRBD1,TRBV5-1,TGCGCCAGCAGCACCCAAACAGGGGGGAACTCTGAAGCTTTCTTT,CASSTQTGGNSEAFF
TRBJ2-3,.,.,TRBV7-2,TGTGCCAGTAGCTTGCAGGGGACCCCCGCAGATACGCAGTATTTT,CASSLQGTPADTQYF
TRBJ1-6,few,TRBD1,TRBV7-9,TGTGCCAGCAGCTCCGGACAGGCGCTTCTCCACTTT,CASSSGQALLHF
TRBJ1-5,few,.,TRBV27,TGTGCCAGCACACCGGACGGGTTTCGCAATCAGCCCCAGCATTTT,CASTPDGFRNQPQHF
TRBJ1-1,.,TRBD1,TRBV3-1,TGTGCCAGCAGCCCTAGGGGGCTTGGGACTGAAGCTTTCTTT,CASSPRGLGTEAFF
TRBJ2-2,.,TRBD1,TRBV12-3/TRBV12-4,TGTGCCAGCAGCCACACGTACCCGGGACAGGGAAACACCGGGGAGCTGTTTTTT,CASSHTYPGQGNTGELFF
TRBJ2-7,.,.,TRBV12-3/TRBV12-4,TGTGCCAGCAGTTTCCTCGGACTACAAAAAGAGCAGTACTTC,CASSFLGLQKEQYF